This T cell receptor (beta chain) was profiled in a study of blood T cell repertoires in COVID-19. Generated by immunoSEQ multiplex PCR, the TCRdb table keeps only in-frame clones and is missing some. The repertoire holds 250,000 to 350,000 clones, with approximately 91% as singletons. This clonotype was obtained from a woman aged 55-69 years with acute or convalescent COVID-19. Sequenced: peripheral blood.

DNA for the CDR3: TGTGCCAGCAGTTTCTCCTCGGGACAGGCGAACATTCAGTACTTC. This codes for CASSFSSGQANIQYF. The V call is TRBV28, the J call TRBJ2-4; TRBD1 aligns across 8 bases. There are 15 residues in the CDR3. Germline loops: CDR1 MDHEN, CDR2 SYDVKM. With 3 bases clipped from V and 7 bases from J, the junction kept 8 bases outside the gene matches.